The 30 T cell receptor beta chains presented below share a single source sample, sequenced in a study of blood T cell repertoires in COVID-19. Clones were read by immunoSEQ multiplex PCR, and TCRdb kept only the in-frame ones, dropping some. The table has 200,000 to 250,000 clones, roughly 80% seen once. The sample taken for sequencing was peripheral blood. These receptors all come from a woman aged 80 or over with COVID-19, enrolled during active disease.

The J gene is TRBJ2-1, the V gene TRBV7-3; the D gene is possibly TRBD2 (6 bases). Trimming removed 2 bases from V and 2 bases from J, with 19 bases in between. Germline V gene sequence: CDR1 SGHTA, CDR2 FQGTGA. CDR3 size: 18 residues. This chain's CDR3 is CASSLEGGARAPYNEQFF. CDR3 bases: TGTGCCAGCAGCTTAGAGGGCGGGGCCAGGGCCCCCTACAATGAGCAGTTCTTC.

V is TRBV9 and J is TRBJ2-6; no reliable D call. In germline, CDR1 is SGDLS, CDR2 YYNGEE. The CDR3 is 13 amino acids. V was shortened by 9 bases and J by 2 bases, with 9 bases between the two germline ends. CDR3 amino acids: CATSPAGANVLTF. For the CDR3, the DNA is TGTGCCACCTCCCCTGCTGGGGCCAACGTCCTGACTTTC.

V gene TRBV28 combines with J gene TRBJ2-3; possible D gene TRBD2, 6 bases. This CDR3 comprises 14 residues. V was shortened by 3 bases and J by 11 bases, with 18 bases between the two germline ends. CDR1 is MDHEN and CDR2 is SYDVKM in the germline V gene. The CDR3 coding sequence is TGTGCCAGCAGTTTCCGGCAGCCGGGAGTAAAGCAGTATTTT. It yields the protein CASSFRQPGVKQYF.

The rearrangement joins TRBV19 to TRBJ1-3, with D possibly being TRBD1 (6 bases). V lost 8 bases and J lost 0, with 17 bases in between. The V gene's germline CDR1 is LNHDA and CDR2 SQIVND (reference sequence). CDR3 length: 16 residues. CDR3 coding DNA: TGTGCCAGTGCGGGGGCCGCACACCCCTCTGGAAACACCATATATTTT. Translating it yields CASAGAAHPSGNTIYF.

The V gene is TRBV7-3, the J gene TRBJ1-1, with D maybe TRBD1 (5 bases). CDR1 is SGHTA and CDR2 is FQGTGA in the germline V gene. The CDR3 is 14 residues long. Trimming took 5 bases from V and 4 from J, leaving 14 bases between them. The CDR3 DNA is TGTGCCAGCAGCAAAAGTTCCGGGGGCACTGAAGCTTTCTTT. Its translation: CASSKSSGGTEAFF.

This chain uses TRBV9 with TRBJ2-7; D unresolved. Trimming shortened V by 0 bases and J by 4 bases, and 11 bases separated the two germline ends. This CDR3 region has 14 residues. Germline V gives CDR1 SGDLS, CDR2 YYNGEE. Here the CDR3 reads CASSVGVRAYEQYF. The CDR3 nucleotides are TGTGCCAGCAGCGTAGGAGTAAGAGCTTACGAGCAGTACTTC. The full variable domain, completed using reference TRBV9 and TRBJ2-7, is DSGVTQTPKHLITATGQRVTLRCSPRSGDLSVYWYQQSLDQGLQFLIQYYNGEERAKGNILERFSAQQFPDLHSELNLSSLELGDSALYFCASSVGVRAYEQYFGPGTRLTVT.

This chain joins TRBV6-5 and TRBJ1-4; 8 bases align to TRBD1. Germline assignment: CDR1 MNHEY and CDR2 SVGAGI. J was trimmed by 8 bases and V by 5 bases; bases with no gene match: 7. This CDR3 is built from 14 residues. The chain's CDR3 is CASSKDRDKEKLFF. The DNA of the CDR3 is TGTGCCAGCAGTAAGGACAGGGATAAGGAAAAACTGTTTTTT.

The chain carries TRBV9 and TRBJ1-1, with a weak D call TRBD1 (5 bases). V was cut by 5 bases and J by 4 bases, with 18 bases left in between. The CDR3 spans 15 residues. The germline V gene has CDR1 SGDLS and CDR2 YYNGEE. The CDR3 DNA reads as TGTGCCAGCAGGCGCGGGGACCTCGGAGGCACTGAAGCTTTCTTT. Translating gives CASRRGDLGGTEAFF.

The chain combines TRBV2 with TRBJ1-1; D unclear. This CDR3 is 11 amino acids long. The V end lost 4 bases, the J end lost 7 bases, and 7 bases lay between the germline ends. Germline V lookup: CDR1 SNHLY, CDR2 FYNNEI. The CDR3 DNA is TGTGCCAGCAGTGGCGGAATTGAAGCTTTCTTT. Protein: CASSGGIEAFF.

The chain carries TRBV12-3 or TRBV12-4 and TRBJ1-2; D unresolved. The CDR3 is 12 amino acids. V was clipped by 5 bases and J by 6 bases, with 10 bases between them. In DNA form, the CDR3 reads TGTGCCAGCAGTCGGAGATCGGATGGCTACACCTTC. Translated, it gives CASSRRSDGYTF.

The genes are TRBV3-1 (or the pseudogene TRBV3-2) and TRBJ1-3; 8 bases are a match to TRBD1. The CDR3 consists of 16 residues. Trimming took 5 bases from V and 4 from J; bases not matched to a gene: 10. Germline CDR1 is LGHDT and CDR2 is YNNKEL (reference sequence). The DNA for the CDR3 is TGTGCCAGCAGCGGCGGGCGACAGGGGCAAGGAAACACCATATATTTT. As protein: CASSGGRQGQGNTIYF.

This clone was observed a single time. CDR3 bases: TGTGCCTGGAGTGTCCTGACTAGCGGGAGTCCGAATGAGCAGTTCTTC. Its protein product is CAWSVLTSGSPNEQFF. The genes are TRBV30 and TRBJ2-1, with TRBD2 matching over 12 bases. Trimming took 0 bases from V and 7 from J; bases not matched to a gene: 7. The germline V gene has CDR1 GTSNPN and CDR2 SVGIG (reference sequence). This CDR3 has 16 residues.

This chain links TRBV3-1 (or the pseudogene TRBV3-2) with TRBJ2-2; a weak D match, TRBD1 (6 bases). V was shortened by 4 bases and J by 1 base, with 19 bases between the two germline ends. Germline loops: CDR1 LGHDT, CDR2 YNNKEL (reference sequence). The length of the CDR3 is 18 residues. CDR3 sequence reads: CASSLLYAGTWNTGELFF. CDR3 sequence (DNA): TGTGCCAGCAGCCTCTTATACGCCGGGACATGGAACACCGGGGAGCTGTTTTTT.

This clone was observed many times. Here the CDR3 DNA reads TGTGCCAGTAGCCCCCTGTTTTTGAGGGCCTACCAAGAGACCCAGTACTTC. As protein: CASSPLFLRAYQETQYF. This chain connects TRBV19 to TRBJ2-5; the D gene is possibly TRBD2 (5 bases). The V gene's germline CDR1 is LNHDA and CDR2 SQIVND (reference sequence). The CDR3 spans 17 residues. Trimming stripped 6 bases from V and 0 bases from J, with 20 bases between.

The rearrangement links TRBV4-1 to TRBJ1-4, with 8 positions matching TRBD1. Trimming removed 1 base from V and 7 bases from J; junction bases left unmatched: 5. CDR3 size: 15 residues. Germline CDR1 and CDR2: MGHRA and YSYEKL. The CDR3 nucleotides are TGCGCCAGCAGCCAAGTTGGACAGGGTCGTGAAAAACTGTTTTTT. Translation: CASSQVGQGREKLFF.

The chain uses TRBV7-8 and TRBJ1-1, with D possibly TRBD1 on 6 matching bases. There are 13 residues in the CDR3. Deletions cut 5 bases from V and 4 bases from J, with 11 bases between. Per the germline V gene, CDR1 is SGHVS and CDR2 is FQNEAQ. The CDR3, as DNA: TGTGCCAGCAGCGCCCACAGGGCCACTGAAGCTTTCTTT. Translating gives CASSAHRATEAFF.

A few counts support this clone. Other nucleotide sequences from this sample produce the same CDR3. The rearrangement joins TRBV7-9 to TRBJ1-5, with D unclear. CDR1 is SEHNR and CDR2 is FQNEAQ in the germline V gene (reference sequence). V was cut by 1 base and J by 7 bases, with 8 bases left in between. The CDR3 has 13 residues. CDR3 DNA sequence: TGTGCCAGCAGCTTAGAGGGAGGACAGCCCCAGCATTTT. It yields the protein CASSLEGGQPQHF.

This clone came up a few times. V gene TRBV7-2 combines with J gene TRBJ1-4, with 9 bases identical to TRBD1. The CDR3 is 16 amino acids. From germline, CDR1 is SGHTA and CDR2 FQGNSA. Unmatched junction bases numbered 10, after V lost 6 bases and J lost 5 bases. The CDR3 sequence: CASSFGTGFENEKLFF. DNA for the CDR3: TGTGCCAGCAGTTTCGGGACAGGGTTCGAAAATGAAAAACTGTTTTTT.

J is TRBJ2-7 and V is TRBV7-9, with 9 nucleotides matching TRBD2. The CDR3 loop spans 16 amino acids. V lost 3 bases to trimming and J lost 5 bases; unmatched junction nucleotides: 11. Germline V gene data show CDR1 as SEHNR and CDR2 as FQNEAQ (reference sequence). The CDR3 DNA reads TGTGCCAGCAGCTTTCCCTTAGCGGGGGAAGCTAACGAGCAGTACTTC. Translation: CASSFPLAGEANEQYF. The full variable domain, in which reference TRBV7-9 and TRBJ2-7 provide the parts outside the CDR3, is DTGVSQNPRHKITKRGQNVTFRCDPISEHNRLYWYRQTLGQGPEFLTYFQNEAQLEKSRLLSDRFSAERPKGSFSTLEIQRTEQGDSAMYLCASSFPLAGEANEQYFGPGTRLTVT.

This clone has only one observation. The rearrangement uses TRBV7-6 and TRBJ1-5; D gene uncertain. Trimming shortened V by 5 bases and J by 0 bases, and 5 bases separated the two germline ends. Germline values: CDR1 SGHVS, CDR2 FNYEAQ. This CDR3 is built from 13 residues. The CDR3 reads CASSPYSNQPQHF. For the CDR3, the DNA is TGTGCCAGCAGCCCCTATAGCAATCAGCCCCAGCATTTT.

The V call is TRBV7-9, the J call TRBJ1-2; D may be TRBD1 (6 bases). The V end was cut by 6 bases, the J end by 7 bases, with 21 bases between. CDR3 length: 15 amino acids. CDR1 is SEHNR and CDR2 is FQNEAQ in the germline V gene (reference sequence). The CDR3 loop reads CASSPTGTNRGGYTF. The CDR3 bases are TGTGCCAGCAGTCCAACCGGGACAAATCGAGGTGGCTACACCTTC.

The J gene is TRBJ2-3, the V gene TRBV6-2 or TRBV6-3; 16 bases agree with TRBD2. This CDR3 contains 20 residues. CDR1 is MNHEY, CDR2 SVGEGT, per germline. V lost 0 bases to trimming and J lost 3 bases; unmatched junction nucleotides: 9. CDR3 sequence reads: CASSYSPGTSGGAGTDTQYF. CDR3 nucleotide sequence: TGTGCCAGCAGTTACTCCCCCGGGACTAGCGGGGGGGCCGGGACAGATACGCAGTATTTT.

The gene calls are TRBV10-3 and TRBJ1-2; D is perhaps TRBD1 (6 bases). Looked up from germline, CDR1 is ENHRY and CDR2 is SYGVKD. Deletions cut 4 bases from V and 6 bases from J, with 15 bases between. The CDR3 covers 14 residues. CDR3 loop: CAISAEAGENGYTF. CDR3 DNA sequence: TGTGCCATCAGTGCGGAGGCAGGGGAGAATGGCTACACCTTC.

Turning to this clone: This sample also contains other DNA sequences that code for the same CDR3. CDR3 DNA: TGTGCCAGCAGTCTAGCGGGAGGGACCTACGAGCAGTACTTC. Translated: CASSLAGGTYEQYF. This chain uses TRBV6-6 with TRBJ2-7; 12 bases are shared with TRBD2. The germline V gene encodes CDR1 MNHNY and CDR2 SVGAGI (reference sequence). With V trimmed by 5 bases and J by 2 bases, 1 base remained unmatched. The CDR3 loop spans 14 amino acids.

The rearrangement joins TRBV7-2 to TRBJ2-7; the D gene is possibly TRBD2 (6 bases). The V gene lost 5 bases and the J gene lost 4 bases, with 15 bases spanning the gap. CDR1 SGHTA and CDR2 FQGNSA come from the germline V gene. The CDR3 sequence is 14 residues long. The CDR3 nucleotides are TGTGCCAGCAGCCTTTGGACGGGAGATTACGAGCAGTACTTC. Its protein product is CASSLWTGDYEQYF.

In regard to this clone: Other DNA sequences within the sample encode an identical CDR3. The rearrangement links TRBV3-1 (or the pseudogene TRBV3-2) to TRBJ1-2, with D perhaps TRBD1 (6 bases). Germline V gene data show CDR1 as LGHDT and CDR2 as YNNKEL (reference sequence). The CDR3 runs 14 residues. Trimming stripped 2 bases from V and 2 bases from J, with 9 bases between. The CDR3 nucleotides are TGTGCCAGCAGCCAAAGGACAGTCAACTATGGCTACACCTTC. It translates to CASSQRTVNYGYTF.

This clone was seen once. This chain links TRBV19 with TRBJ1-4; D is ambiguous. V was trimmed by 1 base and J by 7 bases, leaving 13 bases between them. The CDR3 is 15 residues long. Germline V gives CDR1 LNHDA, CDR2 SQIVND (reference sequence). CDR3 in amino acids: CASSIAGVLGEKLFF. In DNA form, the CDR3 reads TGTGCCAGTAGTATAGCCGGAGTATTAGGTGAAAAACTGTTTTTT.

The CDR3 reads CASSPPTANTEAFF. The DNA for the CDR3 is TGCGCCAGCAGCCCACCAACAGCGAACACTGAAGCTTTCTTT. The chain employs TRBV5-1 and TRBJ1-1, with D hard to call. Between the trimmed V and J ends, which lost 4 bases and 1 base, there was a span of 11 bases. The CDR3 runs 14 residues. CDR1 is SGHRS, CDR2 YFSETQ, per germline.

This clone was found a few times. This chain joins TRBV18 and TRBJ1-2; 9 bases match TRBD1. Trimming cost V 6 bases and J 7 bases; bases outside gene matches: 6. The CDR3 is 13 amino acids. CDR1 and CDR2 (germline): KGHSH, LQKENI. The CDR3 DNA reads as TGTGCCAGCTCCTTGGGACAGGGAAGTGGCTACACCTTC. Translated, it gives CASSLGQGSGYTF.

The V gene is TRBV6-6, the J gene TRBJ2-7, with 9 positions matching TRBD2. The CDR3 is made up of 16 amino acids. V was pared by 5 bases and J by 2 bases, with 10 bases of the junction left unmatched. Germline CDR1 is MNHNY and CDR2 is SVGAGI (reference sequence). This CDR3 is CASSRSWSSGAYEQYF. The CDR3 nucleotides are TGTGCCAGCAGTCGAAGCTGGTCTAGCGGGGCCTACGAGCAGTACTTC.